Sequencing of this TCR beta chain was carried out in a study of cytomegalovirus exposure and HLA in healthy donors. General study findings and limits: Whilst most TCR sequences proved rare, a subset of public TCRs occurred across many donors. Presence/absence analysis assumed near-uniform sequencing depth across donors. It emerged from a later analysis that several of the most significant clusters appeared to be linked to common viral pathogens. Later genetic work tied a missense DCLRE1C variant to beta-chain V and J trimming.

The study ran its PCR with 60 Vbeta and 13 Jbeta primers. The method was immunoSEQ multiplex PCR; TCRdb's version includes in-frame clones alone and lacks a portion of them. The repertoire consists of some 130,000 clones, with around 70% occurring once and the leading ten covering roughly 7.2%. Germline CDR1 and CDR2: SEHNR and FQNEAQ (reference sequence). The CDR3 runs 15 residues. Points on this clone: The antigen remains unidentified. One end of the junction varies from germline; a read error may be responsible.

The receptor's source is a male donor in good health and CMV-seronegative. The specimen was PBMCs. The gene calls are TRBV7-9 and TRBJ2-2; 7 bases line up with TRBD2. The CDR3 protein is CSSSWDYRRTGELFF. CDR3 DNA sequence: TGTTCCAGCAGCTGGGACTACCGACGCACCGGGGAGCTGTTTTTT. Looking up the rest from reference TRBV7-9 and TRBJ2-2 gives the full variable domain: DTGVSQNPRHKITKRGQNVTFRCDPISEHNRLYWYRQTLGQGPEFLTYFQNEAQLEKSRLLSDRFSAERPKGSFSTLEIQRTEQGDSAMYLCSSSWDYRRTGELFFGEGSRLTVL.